This entry lists 23 T cell receptor beta chains sequenced from one sample in a study of T cell responses to AZD1222 COVID-19 vaccine. This table comes from immunoSEQ multiplex PCR, and its TCRdb copy is limited to in-frame clones, with some not included. The sample contains over 110,000 clones, roughly nine tenths of which appear only once. Sequenced here: peripheral blood, sampled 28 days after the second AZD1222 dose. All receptors come from an adult who received the AZD1222 COVID-19 vaccine.

Only a few counts were recorded for this clone. The chain employs TRBV19 and TRBJ2-1; D possibly corresponds to TRBD1 (5 bases). Per the germline V gene, CDR1 is LNHDA and CDR2 is SQIVND (reference sequence). V lost 6 bases, J lost 6 bases, and 9 bases lay in between. The CDR3 has 12 residues. The CDR3: CASSQGGNEQFF. The CDR3 DNA reads TGTGCCAGTAGCCAGGGCGGCAATGAGCAGTTCTTC.

This clone showed up just once. CDR3 nucleotide sequence: TGTGCCAGCAGCTCAGGGGGGAGACTCTCTGGAAACACCATATATTTT. Its protein is CASSSGGRLSGNTIYF. J is TRBJ1-3 and V is TRBV7-6; TRBD1 matches at 7 bases. The V and J ends lost 4 bases and 0 bases, in that order; junction bases with no gene match: 6. Germline V gene data show CDR1 as SGHVS and CDR2 as FNYEAQ. The CDR3 is 16 amino acids.

V gene TRBV11-2 combines with J gene TRBJ1-3; TRBD1 is a possible D gene (6 bases). The germline V and J ends were trimmed by 3 bases and 7 bases, with 10 bases remaining between them. The CDR3 is 13 residues long. Germline CDR1 is SGHAT and CDR2 is FQNNGV. In DNA, the CDR3 is TGTGCCAGCAGCTTCAGGGGCGAGAACACCATATATTTT. Residues: CASSFRGENTIYF. The whole variable domain, remainder taken from reference TRBV11-2 and TRBJ1-3, is EAGVAQSPRYKIIEKRQSVAFWCNPISGHATLYWYQQILGQGPKLLIQFQNNGVVDDSQLPKDRFSAERLKGVDSTLKIQPAKLEDSAVYLCASSFRGENTIYFGEGSWLTVV.

The V and J genes are TRBV2 and TRBJ2-5; D is unresolved. The CDR3 spans 13 residues. Germline V lookup: CDR1 SNHLY, CDR2 FYNNEI. The V gene lost 6 bases and the J gene lost 1 base, with 9 bases spanning the gap. This chain's CDR3 is CASRPHGQETQYF. CDR3 DNA: TGTGCCAGCAGGCCTCACGGCCAAGAGACCCAGTACTTC.

The chain links TRBV19 to TRBJ2-3, with D uncertain. Germline CDR1 is LNHDA and CDR2 is SQIVND (reference sequence). The CDR3 covers 13 residues. Deletions cut 4 bases from V and 4 bases from J, with 9 bases between. The CDR3: CASSTLPADTQYF. The CDR3 DNA follows: TGTGCCAGTAGTACCCTCCCGGCAGATACGCAGTATTTT.

The CDR3 DNA is TGTGCCAGCAGCTATGACAGGACATCGAATGGCTACACCTTC. Its protein product is CASSYDRTSNGYTF. The V gene is TRBV11-2, the J gene TRBJ1-2; D may be TRBD1 (6 bases). The CDR3 totals 14 residues. Germline CDR1 reads SGHAT; CDR2 reads FQNNGV. Trimming took off 4 bases at V and 6 bases at J, with 15 bases between the two ends.

J is TRBJ2-1 and V is TRBV7-3; D is unresolved. V shed 2 bases and J shed 1 base, with 9 bases lying between them. Germline loops: CDR1 SGHTA, CDR2 FQGTGA. This CDR3 comprises 15 residues. The CDR3 DNA reads as TGTGCCAGCAGCTTACACCTGAGGTCCTACAATGAGCAGTTCTTC. It translates to CASSLHLRSYNEQFF.

This chain connects TRBV28 to TRBJ2-1, with TRBD2 matching over 7 bases. V gave up 7 bases and J gave up 4 bases; unmatched junction bases: 13. This CDR3 is 16 amino acids long. Per germline, CDR1 MDHEN and CDR2 SYDVKM. CDR3 sequence: CASTLGGGLQYNEQFF. In DNA form, the CDR3 reads TGTGCCAGCACCCTGGGGGGGGGTCTGCAATACAATGAGCAGTTCTTC. Based on the CDR3 plus reference TRBV28 and TRBJ2-1, the full variable domain is DVKVTQSSRYLVKRTGEKVFLECVQDMDHENMFWYRQDPGLGLRLIYFSYDVKMKEKGDIPEGYSVSREKKERFSLILESASTNQTSMYLCASTLGGGLQYNEQFFGPGTRLTVL.

This clone showed up just a few times. The chain uses TRBV28 and TRBJ1-5, with a possible D match to TRBD1 (5 bases). Germline V CDR1 and CDR2: MDHEN, SYDVKM. With 4 bases removed from V and 9 bases from J, the gap between germline ends came to 22 bases. The CDR3 runs to 16 residues. The CDR3: CASSSGAAPRVWPQHF. CDR3 coding DNA: TGTGCCAGCAGTTCCGGGGCAGCGCCGAGGGTTTGGCCCCAGCATTTT.

The rearrangement uses TRBV6-5 and TRBJ2-1; D may be TRBD2 (6 bases). The CDR3 length is 16 residues. V lost 2 bases to trimming and J lost 1 base, with 12 bases between them. Germline CDR1 and CDR2: MNHEY and SVGAGI. The CDR3 bases are TGTGCCAGCAGTTACATTTCGCGGGGATCCTACAATGAGCAGTTCTTC. Translation gives CASSYISRGSYNEQFF.

This sequence joins TRBV6-5 and TRBJ2-1, with TRBD1 matching over 7 bases. With 2 bases clipped from V and 14 bases from J, the junction kept 9 bases outside the gene matches. The CDR3 covers 13 residues. Germline loops: CDR1 MNHEY, CDR2 SVGAGI. CDR3 residues: CASSYPITGAEFF. CDR3 nucleotide sequence: TGTGCCAGCAGTTACCCTATAACAGGGGCCGAGTTCTTC.

The rearrangement joins TRBV19 to TRBJ2-1, with 13 positions matching TRBD2. Germline CDR1 LNHDA, CDR2 SQIVND (reference sequence). CDR3 length: 15 amino acids. After removal of 10 bases from V and 5 bases from J, the junction contained 8 bases not matched to a gene. CDR3 sequence reads: CATRPGLAGDNEQFF. DNA of the CDR3: TGTGCCACTAGACCCGGACTAGCGGGAGACAATGAGCAGTTCTTC.

This chain links TRBV12-3 or TRBV12-4 with TRBJ2-1, with 9 bases fitting TRBD2. The CDR3 is 13 amino acids. V lost 7 bases, J lost 7 bases, and 5 bases stayed unmatched. In DNA form, the CDR3 reads TGTGCCAGCACCCGGACTAGCGCGAATGAGCAGTTCTTC. Its protein is CASTRTSANEQFF.

The genes are TRBV28 and TRBJ1-2; 8 bases line up with TRBD1. V dropped 1 base and J dropped 6; count of bases not matched to a gene: 7. CDR1 MDHEN and CDR2 SYDVKM come from the germline V gene. The CDR3 has 15 residues. The CDR3 region has the DNA TGTGCCAGCAGTTTATATCTCAGGGGGCTAGATGGCTACACCTTC. Its protein product is CASSLYLRGLDGYTF.

The rearrangement uses TRBV12-3 or TRBV12-4 and TRBJ1-1; tentative D call: TRBD1 (6 bases). The CDR3 has 12 residues. Trimming left V 5 bases short and J 7 bases short, with 11 bases between. As DNA, the CDR3 is TGTGCCAGCAGTATCAGGGGTAGTGAAGCTTTCTTT. Translating it yields CASSIRGSEAFF.

The V call is TRBV30, the J call TRBJ1-4, with a tentative D call TRBD1 (6 bases). In germline, CDR1 is GTSNPN, CDR2 SVGIG (reference sequence). The CDR3 has 13 amino acids. Trimming stripped 8 bases from V and 7 bases from J, with 17 bases between. CDR3 coding DNA: TGTGCCGGGGGGCGTGGGGGTGGTGAAAAACTGTTTTTT. Residues: CAGGRGGGEKLFF.

The chain is built from TRBV3-1 (or the pseudogene TRBV3-2) and TRBJ2-2; D may be TRBD1 or TRBD2 (5 bases each). This CDR3 spans 16 amino acids. V shed 0 bases and J shed 4 bases, with 12 bases lying between them. From germline, CDR1 is LGHDT and CDR2 YNNKEL (reference sequence). The CDR3 nucleotides are TGTGCCAGCAGCCAAGATCAGGGAGTTGGCACCGGGGAGCTGTTTTTT. Residues: CASSQDQGVGTGELFF.

The chain carries TRBV6-5 and TRBJ1-2; the match to TRBD1 covers 10 bases. Germline V lookup: CDR1 MNHEY, CDR2 SVGAGI. Trimming removed 6 bases from V and 3 bases from J; junction bases left unmatched: 4. The CDR3 has 14 amino acids. The CDR3 nucleotides read TGTGCCAGCAGCAGACAGGGGGCAGACTATGGCTACACCTTC. Its protein product is CASSRQGADYGYTF.

The genes are TRBV6-2 or TRBV6-3 and TRBJ1-1; perhaps TRBD1 as D (5 bases). Per germline, CDR1 MNHEY and CDR2 SVGEGT. The CDR3 sequence is 13 residues long. The V gene lost 5 bases and the J gene lost 8 bases, with 15 bases spanning the gap. CDR3 loop: CASSLQVRLEAFF. CDR3 nucleotide sequence: TGTGCCAGCAGTCTACAGGTGAGGCTCGAAGCTTTCTTT.

The J gene is TRBJ2-5, the V gene TRBV27, with D uncertain. The CDR3 consists of 13 residues. From germline, CDR1 is MNHEY and CDR2 SMNVEV (reference sequence). Trimming removed 5 bases from V and 4 bases from J, with 11 bases in between. CDR3 sequence reads: CASSIIFRETQYF. DNA of the CDR3: TGTGCCAGCAGTATTATCTTCCGAGAGACCCAGTACTTC.

The V call is TRBV27, the J call TRBJ1-4; D gene unclear. Trimming stripped 0 bases from V and 3 bases from J, with 17 bases between. The CDR3 is 18 residues long. In germline, CDR1 is MNHEY, CDR2 SMNVEV (reference sequence). The chain's CDR3 is CASSLSIETPGANEKLFF. In DNA form, the CDR3 reads TGTGCCAGCAGTTTATCCATCGAGACCCCCGGTGCTAATGAAAAACTGTTTTTT. Drawing the rest from reference TRBV27 and TRBJ1-4, the complete variable domain is EAQVTQNPRYLITVTGKKLTVTCSQNMNHEYMSWYRQDPGLGLRQIYYSMNVEVTDKGDVPEGYKVSRKEKRNFPLILESPSPNQTSLYFCASSLSIETPGANEKLFFGSGTQLSVL.

The chain joins TRBV7-2 to TRBJ1-1; D unresolved. Trimming shortened V by 5 bases and J by 0 bases, and 13 bases separated the two germline ends. The CDR3 covers 15 residues. CDR1 and CDR2 from the germline V gene are SGHTA and FQGNSA. The CDR3 reads CASSEVPPVNTEAFF. The CDR3 DNA is TGTGCCAGCAGCGAGGTGCCCCCAGTGAACACTGAAGCTTTCTTT. Variable domain in full (rest from reference TRBV7-2 and TRBJ1-1): GAGVSQSPSNKVTEKGKDVELRCDPISGHTALYWYRQSLGQGLEFLIYFQGNSAPDKSGLPSDRFSAERTGGSVSTLTIQRTQQEDSAVYLCASSEVPPVNTEAFFGQGTRLTVV.

This clone was seen more than once but under ten times. The J gene is TRBJ1-2, the V gene TRBV7-3; TRBD1 is a possible D gene (5 bases). The germline gives CDR1 SGHTA, CDR2 FQGTGA. Trimming took 5 bases from V and 2 from J, leaving 12 bases between them. The CDR3 extends over 14 amino acids. The CDR3 region is CASSPSGDNYGYTF. The CDR3 DNA sequence: TGTGCCAGCAGCCCTTCCGGGGACAACTATGGCTACACCTTC.